The entry below gives a single T cell receptor beta chain sequence along with its context. These data come from a study of blood T cell repertoires in COVID-19. The wider study: Specimens from acute and convalescent COVID-19 originated in the United States, Italy and Spain. From T cells, B-cell-depleted T cells, or PBMCs came the material, which was cDNA or gDNA.

The authors' processing: Reference gene primer amplification yielded estimated nucleated cell counts. TCRdb keeps only in-frame clones here, not all; method: immunoSEQ multiplex PCR. V and J calls and clone size are as listed in that table; D and trimming were resolved from the DNA. The sample records approximately 290,000 clones, approximately 90% being singletons. The sample was peripheral blood. This TCR came from a young man with acute or convalescent COVID-19.

Written as DNA, the CDR3 is TGTGCCAGCAGTCATCAGGAAACTGAAGCTTTCTTT. This codes for CASSHQETEAFF. The rearrangement joins TRBV6-2 or TRBV6-3 to TRBJ1-1, with D hard to call. CDR1 MNHEY and CDR2 SVGEGT come from the germline V gene. The CDR3 sequence is 12 residues long. Trimming cost V 5 bases and J 5 bases, with 9 bases left between them.